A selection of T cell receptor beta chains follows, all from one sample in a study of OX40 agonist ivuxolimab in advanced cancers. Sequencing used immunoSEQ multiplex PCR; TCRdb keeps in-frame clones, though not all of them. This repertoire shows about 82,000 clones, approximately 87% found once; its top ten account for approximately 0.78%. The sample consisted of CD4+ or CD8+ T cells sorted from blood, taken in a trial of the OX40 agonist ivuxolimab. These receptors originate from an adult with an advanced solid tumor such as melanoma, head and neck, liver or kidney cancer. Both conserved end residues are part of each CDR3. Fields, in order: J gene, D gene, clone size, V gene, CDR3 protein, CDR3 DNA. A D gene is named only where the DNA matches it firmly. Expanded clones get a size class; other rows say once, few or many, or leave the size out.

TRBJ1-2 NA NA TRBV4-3 CASSQSRGQTLHGYTF TGCGCCAGCAGCCAATCCAGGGGCCAAACATTGCATGGCTACACCTTC
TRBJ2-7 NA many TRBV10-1 CASSERPGGGSDEQYF TGCGCCAGCAGCGAGAGACCTGGAGGGGGGTCCGACGAGCAGTACTTC
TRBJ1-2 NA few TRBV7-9 CASSLAAGYGYTF TGTGCCAGCAGCTTAGCGGCAGGCTATGGCTACACCTTC
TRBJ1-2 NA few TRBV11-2 CASSPMGGGYGYTF TGTGCCAGCAGCCCGATGGGGGGTGGCTATGGCTACACCTTC
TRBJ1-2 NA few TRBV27 CASSLRWGVSGYTF TGTGCCAGCAGTCTTAGGTGGGGCGTTAGTGGCTACACCTTC
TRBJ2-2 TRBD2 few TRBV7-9 CASSLPPRLAGSAGELFF TGTGCCAGCAGCCTCCCCCCGAGACTAGCGGGCTCCGCCGGGGAGCTGTTTTTT
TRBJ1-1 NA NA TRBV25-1 CASSPHGVSAFF TGTGCCAGCAGTCCCCATGGGGTTTCAGCTTTCTTT
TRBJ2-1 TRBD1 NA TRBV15 CATSWDRAAYNEQFF TGTGCCACCAGCTGGGACAGGGCGGCCTACAATGAGCAGTTCTTC
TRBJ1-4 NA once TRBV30 CASSGSSGMMGKLFF TGTGCCTCGTCAGGGAGTTCAGGAATGATGGGAAAACTGTTTTTT
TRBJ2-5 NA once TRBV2 CASSISETQYF TGTGCCAGCAGTATCAGTGAGACCCAGTACTTC
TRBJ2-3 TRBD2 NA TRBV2 CASRLAGSSSTDTQYF TGTGCCAGCAGACTAGCGGGGTCCTCTAGCACAGATACGCAGTATTTT
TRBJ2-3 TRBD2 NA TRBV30 CAWSSRGENTQYF TGTGCCTGGAGTTCCCGGGGGGAAAATACGCAGTATTTT
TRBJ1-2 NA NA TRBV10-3 CAISGTGNYGYTF TGTGCCATCAGTGGGACGGGAAACTATGGCTACACCTTC
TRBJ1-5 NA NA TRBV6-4 CASSIEGSSNQPQHF TGTGCCAGCAGTATCGAAGGCTCGAGCAATCAGCCCCAGCATTTT
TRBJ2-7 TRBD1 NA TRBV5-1 CASSLGGQGGEQYF TGCGCCAGCAGCTTGGGTGGACAGGGAGGCGAGCAGTACTTC
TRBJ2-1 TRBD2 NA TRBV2 CASRRLAGTNEQFF TGTGCCAGCAGGAGGCTAGCGGGGACTAATGAGCAGTTCTTC
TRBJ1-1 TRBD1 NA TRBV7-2 CASSRGQVGTEAFF TGTGCCAGCAGCCGAGGACAGGTAGGCACTGAAGCTTTCTTT
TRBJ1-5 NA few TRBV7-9 CASSLGGLEPQHF TGTGCCAGCAGCTTAGGGGGATTGGAGCCCCAGCATTTT
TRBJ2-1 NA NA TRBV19 CASSTASSYNEQFF TGTGCCAGTAGTACTGCCAGCTCCTACAATGAGCAGTTCTTC
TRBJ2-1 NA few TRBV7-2 CASSQSAPRGNEQFF TGTGCCAGCAGCCAGAGCGCTCCTCGGGGCAATGAGCAGTTCTTC
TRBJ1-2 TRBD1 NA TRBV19 CASRRDRSNYGYTF TGTGCCAGTAGGAGGGACAGGAGTAACTATGGCTACACCTTC
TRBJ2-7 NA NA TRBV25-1 CASSEPGASSYEQYF TGTGCCAGCAGTGAACCTGGGGCGAGCTCCTACGAGCAGTACTTC
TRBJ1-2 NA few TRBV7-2 CASSFYETYNYGYTF TGTGCCAGCAGCTTTTACGAAACCTATAACTATGGCTACACCTTC
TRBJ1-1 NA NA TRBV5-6 CASSNWHRVTEAFF TGTGCCAGCAGCAATTGGCACAGGGTCACTGAAGCTTTCTTT
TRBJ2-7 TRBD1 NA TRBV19 CASSGQGSYEQYF TGTGCCAGTTCGGGACAGGGCTCCTACGAGCAGTACTTC
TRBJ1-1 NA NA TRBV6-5 CASSSPQGGGTFF TGTGCCAGCAGTTCCCCTCAGGGAGGAGGGACTTTCTTT
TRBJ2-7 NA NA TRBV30 CAWSTPLGEQYF TGTGCCTGGAGCACCCCCCTTGGGGAGCAGTACTTC
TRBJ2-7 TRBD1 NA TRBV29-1 CSAQGVSEQYF TGCAGCGCCCAGGGGGTATCCGAGCAGTACTTC
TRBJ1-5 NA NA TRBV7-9 CASSPGDASQPQHF TGTGCCAGCAGCCCTGGGGACGCAAGTCAGCCCCAGCATTTT
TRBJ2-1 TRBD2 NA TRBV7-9 CASSSDVVRGGVNEQFF TGTGCCAGCAGCTCCGATGTTGTGCGGGGGGGCGTCAATGAGCAGTTCTTC
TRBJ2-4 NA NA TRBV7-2 CASSLGWDPTNIQYF TGTGCCAGCAGCTTAGGCTGGGACCCTACGAACATTCAGTACTTC
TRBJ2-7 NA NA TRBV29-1 CSVGRQGQYF TGCAGCGTTGGTAGGCAGGGGCAGTACTTC
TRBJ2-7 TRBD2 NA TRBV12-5 CASGLGLAGLPEQYF TGTGCTAGTGGTTTGGGACTAGCGGGGCTTCCCGAGCAGTACTTC
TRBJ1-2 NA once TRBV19 CASSIAQGPANYGYTF TGTGCCAGTAGTATAGCGCAGGGTCCAGCTAACTATGGCTACACCTTC
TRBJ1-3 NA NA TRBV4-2 CASRDPRSGNTIYF TGTGCCAGCAGGGACCCTCGGTCTGGAAACACCATATATTTT
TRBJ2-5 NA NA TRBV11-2 CASSFSMETQYF TGTGCCAGCAGCTTCAGTATGGAGACCCAGTACTTC
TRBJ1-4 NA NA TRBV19 CASSLAQGTSATNEKLFF TGTGCCAGTAGCCTCGCCCAGGGCACTTCAGCAACTAATGAAAAACTGTTTTTT
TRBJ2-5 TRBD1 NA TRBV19 CASSTGQVRVRETQYF TGTGCCAGTAGTACTGGACAGGTCCGGGTAAGGGAGACCCAGTACTTC
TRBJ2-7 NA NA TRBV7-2 CASSFRGAGEQYF TGTGCCAGCAGCTTCAGGGGGGCGGGCGAGCAGTACTTC
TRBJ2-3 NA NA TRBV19 CASSSSSAQDTQYF TGTGCCAGTAGTAGCTCTAGCGCCCAAGATACGCAGTATTTT
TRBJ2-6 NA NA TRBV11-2 CASSSRQAASGANVLTF TGTGCCAGCAGCTCACGCCAGGCGGCCTCTGGGGCCAACGTCCTGACTTTC
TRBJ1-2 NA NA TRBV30 CAWSVQGAGGYTF TGTGCCTGGAGTGTACAAGGGGCTGGTGGCTACACCTTC
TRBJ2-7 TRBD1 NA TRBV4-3 CASSQDRYEQYF TGCGCCAGCAGCCAGGACAGGTACGAGCAGTACTTC
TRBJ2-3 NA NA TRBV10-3 CAINAESSTDTQYF TGTGCCATCAACGCAGAGTCAAGCACAGATACGCAGTATTTT
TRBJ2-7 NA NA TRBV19 CASSMNRVYEQYF TGTGCCAGTAGTATGAACAGGGTTTACGAGCAGTACTTC
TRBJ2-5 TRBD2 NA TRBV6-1 CASSGGLAGMETQYF TGTGCCAGCAGTGGAGGACTAGCGGGGATGGAGACCCAGTACTTC
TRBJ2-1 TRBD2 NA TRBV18 CASSPPGLAAYNEQFF TGTGCCAGCTCACCACCGGGACTAGCGGCCTACAATGAGCAGTTCTTC